This TCR beta chain was sequenced in a study of cytomegalovirus exposure and HLA in healthy donors. Vbeta (60) and Jbeta (13) primers were used in the PCR. The protocol was immunoSEQ multiplex PCR, while the TCRdb copy is restricted to in-frame clones and leaves out a portion. The table records about 240,000 clones, over 70% of them present only once. This clone was recorded once. The CDR3 contains 15 residues. Germline V gene lookup returns CDR1 SGHRS and CDR2 YFSETQ. After removal of 4 bases from V and 4 bases from J, the junction contained 9 bases not matched to a gene. The sequence came from a woman aged 55-70 years in good health and CMV-seropositive. Sequenced material: PBMCs. This chain links TRBV5-1 with TRBJ2-5; 8 bases line up with TRBD2. The CDR3 region has the DNA TGCGCCAGCAGCACAGGCCGGGAGGGGGGAGAGACCCAGTACTTC. This sequence encodes CASSTGREGGETQYF.